This TCR beta chain was recovered during a study of vaccination effects on CD4 cells after COVID-19. Study-level information: Both early and late time points after vaccination provided samples from a few convalescent patients. General observations from the study: Clones induced by infection and by vaccine showed marked clonal contraction late after vaccination.

Sequencing followed a ViraFEST assay step that expanded antigen-specific CD4+ T cells with viral peptide pools. It was after approximately 11 days of culture that CD4+ T cells were isolated. Their SARS-CoV-2 infection, verified by PCR, occurred between March and December 2020. Every participant took two doses of the BNT162b2 or mRNA-1273 vaccine. After 1.8 million or so PBMC were placed in each well, they were cultured with 10 IU/ml IL-2 and approximately 10 ug/ml peptides. In the cultures, half the medium was exchanged for IL-2 medium on days 3 and 7. With regard to this clone: Antigen specificity is unknown.

TCRdb keeps only in-frame clones here, not all; method: immunoSEQ multiplex PCR. The table has about 13,000 clones, over 60% seen once. This CDR3 is built from 13 residues. Looked up from germline, CDR1 is SGHRS and CDR2 is YFSETQ. V shed 0 bases and J shed 3 bases, with 6 bases lying between them. The source is a human donor who had a prior SARS-CoV-2 infection. The sequencing used CD4+ T cells from PBMCs cultured with HCoV-NL63 spike peptides, collected after COVID-19 vaccination. This chain joins TRBV5-1 and TRBJ1-1; no clear D gene. The chain's CDR3 is CASSLDGYTEAFF. The CDR3 DNA reads as TGCGCCAGCAGCTTGGACGGCTACACTGAAGCTTTCTTT.